The clone carrying this T cell receptor beta chain was picked up a small number of times. Its antigen is as yet unknown. The source of the sample is a study of vaccination and CD4 T cells after COVID-19. Study summary: Each enrolled participant received a two-dose regimen of either BNT162b2 or mRNA-1273 vaccine. Researchers treated cells with overlapping spike peptides taken from SARS-CoV-2, HCoV-NL63, HCoV-OC43 and HCoV-229E.

The sample's treatment: approximately 9-day PBMC culture with coronavirus spike peptide pools or control peptides (ViraFEST assay). Antigen-specific T cells were expanded with peptide pools by ViraFEST, and TCRs were then sequenced. The Oncomine TCR Beta short-read assay was applied to DNA of cultured CD4+ T cells. The authors extracted genomic DNA from cultured CD4+ T cells. Each CDR3 protein gets one entry after TCRdb re-called the PCR reads with MiXCR. The sample contains 16,000 or so distinct CDR3 sequences, about two fifths of which appear only once. Germline V CDR1 and CDR2: DFQATT, SNEGSKA (reference sequence). This CDR3 region has 14 residues. V lost 1 base, J lost 9 bases, and 16 bases lay in between.

J is TRBJ2-1 and V is TRBV20-1, with TRBD1 as a possible D gene (5 bases). The sample was CD4+ T cells from blood, cultured in vitro, taken after SARS-CoV-2 vaccination. This TCR was recovered from a human donor who had recovered from COVID-19. In DNA form, the CDR3 reads TGCAGTGCTAGAGGGCAGACAAGCACAGGTGAGCAGTTCTTC. The encoded protein is CSARGQTSTGEQFF.